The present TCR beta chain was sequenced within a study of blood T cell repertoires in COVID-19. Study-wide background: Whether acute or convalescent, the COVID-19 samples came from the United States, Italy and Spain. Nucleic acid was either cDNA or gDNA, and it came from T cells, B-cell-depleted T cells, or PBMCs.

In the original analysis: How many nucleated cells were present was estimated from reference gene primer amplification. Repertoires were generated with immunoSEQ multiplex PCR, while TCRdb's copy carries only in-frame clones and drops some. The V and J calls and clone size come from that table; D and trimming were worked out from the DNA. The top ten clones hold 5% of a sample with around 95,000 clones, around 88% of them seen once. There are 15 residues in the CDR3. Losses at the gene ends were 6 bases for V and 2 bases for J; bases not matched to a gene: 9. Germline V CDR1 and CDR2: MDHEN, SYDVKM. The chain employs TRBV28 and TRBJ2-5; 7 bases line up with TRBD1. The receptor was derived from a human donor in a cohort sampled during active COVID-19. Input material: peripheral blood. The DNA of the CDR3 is TGTGCCAGCAGGATTGCCGGGACAGAGCAAGAGACCCAGTACTTC. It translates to CASRIAGTEQETQYF.